This TCR beta chain comes out of a study of blood T cell repertoires in COVID-19. The assay was immunoSEQ multiplex PCR, and TCRdb's table has in-frame clones only and misses some. The sample shows nearly 65,000 clones, about 88% of them seen only once. Germline trimming cut 0 bases from V and 0 bases from J; bases unmatched to any gene: 0. Germline CDR1 is SGDLS and CDR2 is YYNGEE. The CDR3 totals 15 residues. The TCR was taken from a human donor in a cohort sampled during active COVID-19. This chain connects TRBV9 to TRBJ2-7; the match to TRBD2 covers 10 bases. The specimen was peripheral blood. DNA of the CDR3: TGTGCCAGCAGCGTAGGGACTAGCGGCTCCTACGAGCAGTACTTC. Translation gives CASSVGTSGSYEQYF.